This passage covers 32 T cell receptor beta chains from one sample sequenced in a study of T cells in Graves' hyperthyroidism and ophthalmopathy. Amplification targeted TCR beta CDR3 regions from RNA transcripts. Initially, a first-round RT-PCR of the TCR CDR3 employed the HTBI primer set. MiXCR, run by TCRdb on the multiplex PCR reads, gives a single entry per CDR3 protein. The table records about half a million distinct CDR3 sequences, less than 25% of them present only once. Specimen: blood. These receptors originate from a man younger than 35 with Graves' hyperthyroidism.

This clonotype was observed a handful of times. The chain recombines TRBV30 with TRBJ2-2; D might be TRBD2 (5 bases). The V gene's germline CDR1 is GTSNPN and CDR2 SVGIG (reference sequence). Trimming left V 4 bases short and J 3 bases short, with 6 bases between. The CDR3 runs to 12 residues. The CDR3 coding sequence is TGTGCCTGGATGGGAGACACCGGGGAGCTGTTTTTT. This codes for CAWMGDTGELFF.

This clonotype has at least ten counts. The chain's CDR3 is CASSQTGTRLAFF. The CDR3 bases are TGTGCCAGCAGTCAAACCGGGACAAGGTTGGCTTTCTTT. The chain employs TRBV12-3 or TRBV12-4 and TRBJ1-1; a possible D gene is TRBD1 (6 bases). With 5 bases removed from V and 11 bases from J, the gap between germline ends came to 18 bases. The CDR3 length is 13 residues.

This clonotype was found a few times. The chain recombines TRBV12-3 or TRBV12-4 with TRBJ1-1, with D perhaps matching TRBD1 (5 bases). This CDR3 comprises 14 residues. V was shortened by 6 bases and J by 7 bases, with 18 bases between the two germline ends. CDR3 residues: CASSFQRGYGEAFF. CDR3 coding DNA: TGTGCCAGCAGCTTCCAAAGGGGTTATGGTGAAGCTTTCTTT.

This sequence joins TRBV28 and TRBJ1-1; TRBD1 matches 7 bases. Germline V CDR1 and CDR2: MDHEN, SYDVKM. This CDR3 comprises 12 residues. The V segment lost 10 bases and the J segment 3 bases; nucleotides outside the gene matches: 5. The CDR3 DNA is TGTGCCACCCAGGGGGTTTACACTGAAGCTTTCTTT. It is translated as CATQGVYTEAFF.

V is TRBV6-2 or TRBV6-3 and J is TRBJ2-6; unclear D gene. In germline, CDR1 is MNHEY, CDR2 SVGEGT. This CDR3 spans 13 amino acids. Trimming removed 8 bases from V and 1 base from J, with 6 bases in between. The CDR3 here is CASDKSGANVLTF. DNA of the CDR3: TGTGCCAGCGATAAGTCTGGGGCCAACGTCCTGACTTTC.

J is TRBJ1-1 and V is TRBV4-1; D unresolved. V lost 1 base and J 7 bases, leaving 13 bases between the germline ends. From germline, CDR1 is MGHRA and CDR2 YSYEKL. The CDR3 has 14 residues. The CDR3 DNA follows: TGCGCCAGCAGCCAAGGTCTTTGGAGCTATGAAGCTTTCTTT. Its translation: CASSQGLWSYEAFF.

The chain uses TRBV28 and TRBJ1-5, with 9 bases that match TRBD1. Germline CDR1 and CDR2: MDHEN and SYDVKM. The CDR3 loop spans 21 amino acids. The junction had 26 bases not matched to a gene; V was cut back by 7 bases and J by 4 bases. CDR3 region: CASTVLVGQGTGGVGNQPQHF. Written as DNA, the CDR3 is TGTGCCAGCACCGTACTAGTAGGACAGGGGACCGGGGGTGTGGGGAATCAGCCCCAGCATTTT.

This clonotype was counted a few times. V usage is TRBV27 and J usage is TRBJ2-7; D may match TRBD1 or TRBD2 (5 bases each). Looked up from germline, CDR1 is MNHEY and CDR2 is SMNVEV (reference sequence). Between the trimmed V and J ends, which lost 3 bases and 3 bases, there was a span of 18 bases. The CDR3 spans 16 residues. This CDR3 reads CASSFRGANLHYEQYF. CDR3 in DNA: TGTGCCAGCAGTTTTCGGGGCGCGAATCTGCACTACGAGCAGTACTTC.

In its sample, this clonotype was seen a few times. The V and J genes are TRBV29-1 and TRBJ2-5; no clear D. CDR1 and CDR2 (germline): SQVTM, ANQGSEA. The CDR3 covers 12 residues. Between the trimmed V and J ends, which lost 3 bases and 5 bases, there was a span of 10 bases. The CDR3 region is CSVDPRRETQYF. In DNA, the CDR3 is TGCAGCGTTGATCCCCGAAGGGAGACCCAGTACTTC.

As DNA, the CDR3 is TGTGCCAGCAGCTGGGGGGCAGGGGACGAGCAGTACTTC. Translating gives CASSWGAGDEQYF. The rearrangement uses TRBV7-3 and TRBJ2-7; D tentatively fits TRBD1 or TRBD2 (6 bases each). The CDR3 is made up of 13 amino acids. Per the germline V gene, CDR1 is SGHTA and CDR2 is FQGTGA. The germline V and J ends were trimmed by 4 bases and 5 bases, with 12 bases remaining between them. Using reference TRBV7-3 and TRBJ2-7 for the parts outside the CDR3, the full variable domain is GAGVSQTPSNKVTEKGKYVELRCDPISGHTALYWYRQSLGQGPEFLIYFQGTGAADDSGLPNDRFFAVRPEGSVSTLKIQRTERGDSAVYLCASSWGAGDEQYFGPGTRLTVT.

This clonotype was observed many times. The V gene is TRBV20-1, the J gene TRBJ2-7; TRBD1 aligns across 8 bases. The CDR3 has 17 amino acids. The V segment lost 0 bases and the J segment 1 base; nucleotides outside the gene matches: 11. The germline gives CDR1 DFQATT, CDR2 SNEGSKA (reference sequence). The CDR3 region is CSARDIAGTGLSYEQYF. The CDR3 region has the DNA TGCAGTGCTAGAGATATCGCCGGGACAGGATTATCCTACGAGCAGTACTTC.

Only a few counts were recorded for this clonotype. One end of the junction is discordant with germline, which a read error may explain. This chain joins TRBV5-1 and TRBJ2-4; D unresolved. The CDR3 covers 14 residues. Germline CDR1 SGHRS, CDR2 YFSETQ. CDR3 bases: TGCGCCAGCAGCATGGATTTAGCCAAAAACATTAAGTACTTC. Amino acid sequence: CASSMDLAKNIKYF. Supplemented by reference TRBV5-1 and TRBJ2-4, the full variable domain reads KAGVTQTPRYLIKTRGQQVTLSCSPISGHRSVSWYQQTPGQGLQFLFEYFSETQRNKGNFPGRFSGRQFSNSRSEMNVSTLELGDSALYLCASSMDLAKNIKYFGAGTRLSVL.

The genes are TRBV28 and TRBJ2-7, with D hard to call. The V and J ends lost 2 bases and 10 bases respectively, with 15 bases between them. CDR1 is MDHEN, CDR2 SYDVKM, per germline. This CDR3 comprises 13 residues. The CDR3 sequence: CASSLVGLRDQYF. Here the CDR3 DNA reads TGTGCCAGCAGTTTAGTAGGGTTGCGCGATCAGTACTTC.

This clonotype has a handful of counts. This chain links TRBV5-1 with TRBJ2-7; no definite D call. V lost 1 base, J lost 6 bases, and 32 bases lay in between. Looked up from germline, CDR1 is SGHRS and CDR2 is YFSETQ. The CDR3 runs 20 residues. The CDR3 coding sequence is TGCGCCAGCAGCTTGTTCCCGCCGTTCCGCGAGACCCTCCGACCGGGCGAGCAGTACTTC. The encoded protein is CASSLFPPFRETLRPGEQYF. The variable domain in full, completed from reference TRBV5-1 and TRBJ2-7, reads KAGVTQTPRYLIKTRGQQVTLSCSPISGHRSVSWYQQTPGQGLQFLFEYFSETQRNKGNFPGRFSGRQFSNSRSEMNVSTLELGDSALYLCASSLFPPFRETLRPGEQYFGPGTRLTVT.

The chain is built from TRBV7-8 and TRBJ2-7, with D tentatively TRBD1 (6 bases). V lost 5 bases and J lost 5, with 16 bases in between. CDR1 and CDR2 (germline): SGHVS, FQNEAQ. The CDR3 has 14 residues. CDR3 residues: CASSLQGDIHEQYF. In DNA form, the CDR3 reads TGTGCCAGCAGCCTACAGGGTGATATCCACGAGCAGTACTTC.

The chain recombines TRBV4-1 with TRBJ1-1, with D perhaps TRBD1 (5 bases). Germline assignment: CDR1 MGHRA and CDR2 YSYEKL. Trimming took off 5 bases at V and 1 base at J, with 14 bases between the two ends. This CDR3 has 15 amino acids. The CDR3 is CASSFRGFGNTEAFF. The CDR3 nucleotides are TGCGCCAGCAGCTTCCGGGGCTTCGGGAACACTGAAGCTTTCTTT.

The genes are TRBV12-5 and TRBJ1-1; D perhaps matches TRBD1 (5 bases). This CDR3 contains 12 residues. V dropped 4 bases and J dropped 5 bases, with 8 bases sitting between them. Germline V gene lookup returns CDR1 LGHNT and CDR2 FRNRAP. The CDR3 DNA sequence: TGTGCTAGTGGTTCGGGGCGGACTGAAGCTTTCTTT. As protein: CASGSGRTEAFF. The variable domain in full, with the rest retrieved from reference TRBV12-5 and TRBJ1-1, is DARVTQTPRHKVTEMGQEVTMRCQPILGHNTVFWYRQTMMQGLELLAYFRNRAPLDDSGMPKDRFSAEMPDATLATLKIQPSEPRDSAVYFCASGSGRTEAFFGQGTRLTVV.

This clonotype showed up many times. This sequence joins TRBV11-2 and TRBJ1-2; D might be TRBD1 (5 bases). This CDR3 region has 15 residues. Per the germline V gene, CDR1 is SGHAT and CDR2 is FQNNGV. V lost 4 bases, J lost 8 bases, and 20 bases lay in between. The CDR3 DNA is TGTGCCAGCAGCTCCCCCAGGGAAAGCAGCGCAGGCTACACCTTC. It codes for CASSSPRESSAGYTF.

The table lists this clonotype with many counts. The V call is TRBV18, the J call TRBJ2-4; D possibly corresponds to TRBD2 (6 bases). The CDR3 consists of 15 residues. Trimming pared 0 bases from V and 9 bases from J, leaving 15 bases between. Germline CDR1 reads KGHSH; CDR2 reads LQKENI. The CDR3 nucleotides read TGTGCCAGCTCACCACCGGTCGGAGGGAAGGGCATTCAGTACTTC. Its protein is CASSPPVGGKGIQYF.

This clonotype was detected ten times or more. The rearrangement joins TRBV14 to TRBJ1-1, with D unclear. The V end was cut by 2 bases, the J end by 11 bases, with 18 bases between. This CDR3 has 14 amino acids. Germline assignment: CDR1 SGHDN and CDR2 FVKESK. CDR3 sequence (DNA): TGTGCCAGCAGCCAACTACATGGAGCGGCTGCGGCTTTCTTT. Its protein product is CASSQLHGAAAAFF.

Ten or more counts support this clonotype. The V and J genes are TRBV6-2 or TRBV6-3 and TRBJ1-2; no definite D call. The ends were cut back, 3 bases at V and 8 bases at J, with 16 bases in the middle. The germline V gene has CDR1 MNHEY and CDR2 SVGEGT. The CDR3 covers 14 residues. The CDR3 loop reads CASSYSPTILGYTF. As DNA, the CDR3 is TGTGCCAGCAGTTATTCTCCAACTATCTTAGGCTACACCTTC.

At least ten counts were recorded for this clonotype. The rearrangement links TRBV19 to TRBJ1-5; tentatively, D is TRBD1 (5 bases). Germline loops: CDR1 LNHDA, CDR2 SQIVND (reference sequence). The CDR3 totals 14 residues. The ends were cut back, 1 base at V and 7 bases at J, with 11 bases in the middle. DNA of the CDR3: TGTGCCAGTAGTATAGTTCGGGGCGGGCAGCCCCAGCATTTT. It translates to CASSIVRGGQPQHF.

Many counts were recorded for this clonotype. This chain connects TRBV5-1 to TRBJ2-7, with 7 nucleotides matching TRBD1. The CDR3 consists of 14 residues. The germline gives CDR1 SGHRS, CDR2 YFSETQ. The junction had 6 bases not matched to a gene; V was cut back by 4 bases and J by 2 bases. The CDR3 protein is CASSHWTGTYEQYF. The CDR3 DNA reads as TGCGCCAGCAGCCATTGGACAGGAACCTACGAGCAGTACTTC.

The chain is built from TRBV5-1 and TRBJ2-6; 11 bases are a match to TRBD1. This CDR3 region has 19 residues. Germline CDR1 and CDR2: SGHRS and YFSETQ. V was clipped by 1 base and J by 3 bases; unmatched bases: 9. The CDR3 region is CASSLSAGQGAHGANVLTF. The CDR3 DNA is TGCGCCAGCAGCTTGAGTGCCGGACAGGGGGCGCATGGGGCCAACGTCCTGACTTTC.

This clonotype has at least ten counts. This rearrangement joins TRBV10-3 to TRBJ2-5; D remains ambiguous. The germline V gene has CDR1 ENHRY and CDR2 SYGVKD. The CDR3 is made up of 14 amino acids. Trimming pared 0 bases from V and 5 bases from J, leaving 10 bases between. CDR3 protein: CAISESLGWETQYF. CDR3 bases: TGTGCCATCAGTGAGTCGCTAGGGTGGGAGACCCAGTACTTC.

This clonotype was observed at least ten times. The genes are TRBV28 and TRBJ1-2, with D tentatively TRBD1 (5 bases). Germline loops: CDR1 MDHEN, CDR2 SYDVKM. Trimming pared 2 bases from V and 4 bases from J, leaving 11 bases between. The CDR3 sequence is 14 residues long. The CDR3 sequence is CASSLIGTVYGYTF. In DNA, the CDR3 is TGTGCCAGCAGTTTAATCGGGACCGTCTATGGCTACACCTTC.

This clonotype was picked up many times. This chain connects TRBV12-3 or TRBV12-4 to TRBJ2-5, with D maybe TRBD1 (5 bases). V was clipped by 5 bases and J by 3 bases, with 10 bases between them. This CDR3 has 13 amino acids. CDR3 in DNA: TGTGCCAGCAGTGACCGCAGGGAAGAGACCCAGTACTTC. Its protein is CASSDRREETQYF.

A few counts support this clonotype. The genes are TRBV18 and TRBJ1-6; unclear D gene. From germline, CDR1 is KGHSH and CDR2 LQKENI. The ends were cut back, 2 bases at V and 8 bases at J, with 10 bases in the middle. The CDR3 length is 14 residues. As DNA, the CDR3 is TGTGCCAGCTCACCAGAAGGGAGGGATTCACCCCTCCACTTT. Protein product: CASSPEGRDSPLHF.

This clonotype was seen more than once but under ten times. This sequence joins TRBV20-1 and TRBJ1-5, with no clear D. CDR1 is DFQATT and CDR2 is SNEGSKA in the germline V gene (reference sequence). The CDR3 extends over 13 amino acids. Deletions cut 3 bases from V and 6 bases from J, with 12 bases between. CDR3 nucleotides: TGCAGTGCTAGGGGAGGGCTCAGTCAGCCCCAGCATTTT. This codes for CSARGGLSQPQHF.

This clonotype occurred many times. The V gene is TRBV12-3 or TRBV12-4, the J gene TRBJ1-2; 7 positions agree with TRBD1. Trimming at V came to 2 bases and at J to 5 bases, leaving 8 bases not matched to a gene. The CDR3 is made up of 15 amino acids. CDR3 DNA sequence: TGTGCCAGCAGTTTAAGACAGGGAGCGGGGTATGGCTACACCTTC. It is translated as CASSLRQGAGYGYTF.

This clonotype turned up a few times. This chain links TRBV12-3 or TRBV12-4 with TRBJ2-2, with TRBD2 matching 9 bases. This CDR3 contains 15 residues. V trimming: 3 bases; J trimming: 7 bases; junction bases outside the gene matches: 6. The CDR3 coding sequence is TGTGCCAGCAGTTTTAGCGGGGGTGCTATCGGGGAGCTGTTTTTT. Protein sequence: CASSFSGGAIGELFF.

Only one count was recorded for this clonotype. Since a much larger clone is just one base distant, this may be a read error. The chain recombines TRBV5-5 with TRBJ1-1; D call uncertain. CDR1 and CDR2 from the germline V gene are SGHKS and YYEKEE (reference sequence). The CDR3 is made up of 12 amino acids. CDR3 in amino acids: CANSLEAGMGFF. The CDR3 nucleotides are TGTGCCAACAGCTTGGAAGCGGGGATGGGTTTCTTT.